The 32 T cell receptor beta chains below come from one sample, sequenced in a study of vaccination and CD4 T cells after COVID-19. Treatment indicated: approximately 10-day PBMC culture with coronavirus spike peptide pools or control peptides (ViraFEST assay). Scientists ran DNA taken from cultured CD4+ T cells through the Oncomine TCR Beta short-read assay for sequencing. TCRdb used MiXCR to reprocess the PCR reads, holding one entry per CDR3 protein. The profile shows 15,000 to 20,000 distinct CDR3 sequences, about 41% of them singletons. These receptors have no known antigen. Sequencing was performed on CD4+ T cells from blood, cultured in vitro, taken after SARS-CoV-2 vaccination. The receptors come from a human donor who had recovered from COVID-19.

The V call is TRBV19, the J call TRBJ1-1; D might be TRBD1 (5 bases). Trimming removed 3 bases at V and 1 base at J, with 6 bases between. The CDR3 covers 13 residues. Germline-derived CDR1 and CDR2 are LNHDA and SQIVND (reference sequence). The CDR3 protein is CASSMGRNTEAFF. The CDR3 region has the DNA TGTGCCAGTAGTATGGGACGGAACACTGAAGCTTTCTTT.

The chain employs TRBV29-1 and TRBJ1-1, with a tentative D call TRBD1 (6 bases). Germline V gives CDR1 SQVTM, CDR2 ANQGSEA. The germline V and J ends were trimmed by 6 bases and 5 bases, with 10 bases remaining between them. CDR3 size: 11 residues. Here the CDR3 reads CSVNRETEAFF. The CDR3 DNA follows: TGCAGCGTGAACAGGGAAACTGAAGCTTTCTTT.

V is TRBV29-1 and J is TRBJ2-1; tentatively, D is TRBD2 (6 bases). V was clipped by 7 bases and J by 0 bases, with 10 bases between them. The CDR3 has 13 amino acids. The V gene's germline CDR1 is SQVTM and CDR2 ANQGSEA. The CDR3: CSGGEVSYNEQFF. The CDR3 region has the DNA TGCAGCGGGGGGGAGGTCTCCTACAATGAGCAGTTCTTC.

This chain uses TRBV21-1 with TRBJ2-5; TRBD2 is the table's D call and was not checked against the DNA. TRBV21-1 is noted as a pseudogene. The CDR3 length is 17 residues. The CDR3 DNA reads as TGTGCCAGCAGCGGTCCTGGACTAGCGGGGGGCCAAGAGACCCAGTACTTC. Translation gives CASSGPGLAGGQETQYF.

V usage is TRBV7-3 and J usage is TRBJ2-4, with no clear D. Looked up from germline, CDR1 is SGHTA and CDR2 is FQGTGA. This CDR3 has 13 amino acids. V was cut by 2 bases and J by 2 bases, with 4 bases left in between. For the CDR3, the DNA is TGTGCCAGCAGCTTAGGCCCCAAAAACATTCAGTACTTC. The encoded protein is CASSLGPKNIQYF.

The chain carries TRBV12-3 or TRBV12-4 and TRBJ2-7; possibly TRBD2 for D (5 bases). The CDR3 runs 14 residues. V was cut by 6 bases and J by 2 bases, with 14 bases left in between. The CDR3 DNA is TGTGCCAGCAGCACACTAGACGGCACCTACGAGCAGTACTTC. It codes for CASSTLDGTYEQYF.

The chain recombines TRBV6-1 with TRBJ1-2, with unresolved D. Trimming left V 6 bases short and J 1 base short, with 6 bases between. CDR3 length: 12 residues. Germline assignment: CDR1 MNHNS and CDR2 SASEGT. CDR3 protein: CASRQVNYGYTF. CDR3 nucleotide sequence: TGTGCCAGCAGGCAGGTTAACTATGGCTACACCTTC.

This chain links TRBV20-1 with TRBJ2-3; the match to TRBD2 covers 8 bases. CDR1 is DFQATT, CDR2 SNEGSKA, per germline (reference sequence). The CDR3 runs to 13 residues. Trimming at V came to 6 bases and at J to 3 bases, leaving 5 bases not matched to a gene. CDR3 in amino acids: CSAPRGGTDTQYF. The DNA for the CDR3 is TGCAGTGCCCCACGGGGGGGGACAGATACGCAGTATTTT.

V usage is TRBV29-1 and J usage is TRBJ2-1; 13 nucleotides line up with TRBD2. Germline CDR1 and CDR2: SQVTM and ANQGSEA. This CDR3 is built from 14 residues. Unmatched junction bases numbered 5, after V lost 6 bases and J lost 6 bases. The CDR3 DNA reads TGCAGCGTGTTGGGACTAGCGGGGATCAATGAGCAGTTCTTC. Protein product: CSVLGLAGINEQFF.

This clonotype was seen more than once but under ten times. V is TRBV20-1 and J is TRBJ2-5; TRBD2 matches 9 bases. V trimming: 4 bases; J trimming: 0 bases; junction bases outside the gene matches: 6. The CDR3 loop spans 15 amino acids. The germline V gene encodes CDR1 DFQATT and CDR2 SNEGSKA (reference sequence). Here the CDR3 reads CSATESGRYQETQYF. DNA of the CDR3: TGCAGTGCTACCGAAAGCGGGAGGTACCAAGAGACCCAGTACTTC.

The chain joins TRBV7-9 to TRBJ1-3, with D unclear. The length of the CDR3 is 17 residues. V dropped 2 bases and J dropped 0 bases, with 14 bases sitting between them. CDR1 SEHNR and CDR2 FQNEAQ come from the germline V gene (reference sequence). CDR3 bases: TGTGCCAGCAGCTTACTACCAGGCCGGGGCTCTGGAAACACCATATATTTT. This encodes CASSLLPGRGSGNTIYF. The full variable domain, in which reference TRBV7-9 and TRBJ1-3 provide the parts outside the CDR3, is DTGVSQNPRHKITKRGQNVTFRCDPISEHNRLYWYRQTLGQGPEFLTYFQNEAQLEKSRLLSDRFSAERPKGSFSTLEIQRTEQGDSAMYLCASSLLPGRGSGNTIYFGEGSWLTVV.

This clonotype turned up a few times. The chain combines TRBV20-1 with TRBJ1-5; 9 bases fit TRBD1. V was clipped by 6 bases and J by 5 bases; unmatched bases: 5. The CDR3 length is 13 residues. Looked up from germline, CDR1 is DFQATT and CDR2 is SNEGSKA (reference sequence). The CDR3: CSASRDRDQPQHF. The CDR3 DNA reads TGCAGTGCCAGTCGGGACAGGGATCAGCCCCAGCATTTT.

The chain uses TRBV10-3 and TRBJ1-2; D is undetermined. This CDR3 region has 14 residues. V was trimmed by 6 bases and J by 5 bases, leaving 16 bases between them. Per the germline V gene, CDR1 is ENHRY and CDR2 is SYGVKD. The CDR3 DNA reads TGTGCCATCAGACCCGAGCGGGAAGGGTATGGCTACACCTTC. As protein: CAIRPEREGYGYTF.

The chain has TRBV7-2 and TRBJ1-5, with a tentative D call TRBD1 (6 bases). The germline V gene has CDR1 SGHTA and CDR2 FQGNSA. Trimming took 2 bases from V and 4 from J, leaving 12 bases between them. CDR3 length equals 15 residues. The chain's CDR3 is CASSLTGTLNQPQHF. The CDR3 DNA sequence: TGTGCCAGCAGCTTAACCGGGACACTGAATCAGCCCCAGCATTTT.

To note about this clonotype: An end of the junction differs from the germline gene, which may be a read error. For the CDR3, the DNA is TGTGCCAGCAGCTTGGGTCCGAATAGAAGGAACAACGTGGACTTC. Translated, it gives CASSLGPNRRNNVDF. This chain joins TRBV5-6 and TRBJ2-7; D unclear. The CDR3 contains 15 residues. Germline CDR1 SGHDT, CDR2 YYEEEE.

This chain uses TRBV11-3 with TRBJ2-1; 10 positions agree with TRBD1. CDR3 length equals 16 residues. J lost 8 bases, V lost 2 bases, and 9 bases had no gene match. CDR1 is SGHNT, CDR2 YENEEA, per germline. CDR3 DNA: TGTGCCAGCAGCTTACCTGGGGGACAGGGGAAGTATGAGCAGTTCTTC. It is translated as CASSLPGGQGKYEQFF.

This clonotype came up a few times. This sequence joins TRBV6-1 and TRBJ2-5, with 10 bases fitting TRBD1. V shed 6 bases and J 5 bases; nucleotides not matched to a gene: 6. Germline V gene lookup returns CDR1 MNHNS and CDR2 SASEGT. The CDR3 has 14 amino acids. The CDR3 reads CASSRQGAEETQYF. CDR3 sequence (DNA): TGTGCCAGCAGCAGACAGGGGGCAGAGGAGACCCAGTACTTC.

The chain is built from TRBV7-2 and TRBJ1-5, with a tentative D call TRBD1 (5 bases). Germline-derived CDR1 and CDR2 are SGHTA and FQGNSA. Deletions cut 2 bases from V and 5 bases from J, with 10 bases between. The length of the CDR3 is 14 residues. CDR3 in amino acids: CASSLRGEDQPQHF. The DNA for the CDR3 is TGTGCCAGCAGCTTAAGGGGAGAGGATCAGCCCCAGCATTTT.

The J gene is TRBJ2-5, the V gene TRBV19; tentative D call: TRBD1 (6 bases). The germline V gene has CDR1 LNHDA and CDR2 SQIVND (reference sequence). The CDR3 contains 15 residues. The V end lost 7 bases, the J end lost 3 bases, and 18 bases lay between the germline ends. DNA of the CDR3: TGTGCCAGTAACTCACCGGGACAACCCAAAGAGACCCAGTACTTC. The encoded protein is CASNSPGQPKETQYF.

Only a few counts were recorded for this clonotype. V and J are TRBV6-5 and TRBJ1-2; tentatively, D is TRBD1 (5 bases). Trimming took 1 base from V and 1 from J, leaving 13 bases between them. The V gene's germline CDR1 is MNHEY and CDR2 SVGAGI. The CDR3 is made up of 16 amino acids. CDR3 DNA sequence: TGTGCCAGCAGTTACTTCGCCGAACAGGTTAACTATGGCTACACCTTC. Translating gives CASSYFAEQVNYGYTF.

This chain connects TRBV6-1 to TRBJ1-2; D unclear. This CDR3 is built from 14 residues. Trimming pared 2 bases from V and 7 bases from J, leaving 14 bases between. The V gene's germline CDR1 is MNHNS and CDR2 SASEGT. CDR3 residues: CASSEYEGSGGYTF. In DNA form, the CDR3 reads TGTGCCAGCAGTGAATATGAGGGCTCCGGTGGCTACACCTTC.

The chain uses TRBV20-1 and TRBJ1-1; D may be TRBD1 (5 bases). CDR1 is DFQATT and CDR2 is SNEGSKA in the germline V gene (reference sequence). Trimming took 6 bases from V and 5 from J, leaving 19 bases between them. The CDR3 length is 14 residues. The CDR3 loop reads CSARRVRGWTEAFF. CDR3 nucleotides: TGCAGTGCAAGAAGGGTCCGGGGGTGGACTGAAGCTTTCTTT.

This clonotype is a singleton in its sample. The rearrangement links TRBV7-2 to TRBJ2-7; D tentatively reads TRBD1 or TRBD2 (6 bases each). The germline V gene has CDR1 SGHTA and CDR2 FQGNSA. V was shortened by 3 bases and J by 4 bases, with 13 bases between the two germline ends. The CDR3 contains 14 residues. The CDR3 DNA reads TGTGCCAGCAGCTTTGTGGGGGGCTCGTACGAGCAGTACTTC. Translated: CASSFVGGSYEQYF.

CDR3 bases: TGTGCCAGCAGGGGGGGGTTGAGGTTCACAGATACGCAGTATTTT. This sequence encodes CASRGGLRFTDTQYF. The genes are TRBV6-1 and TRBJ2-3; 7 bases are shared with TRBD2. The ends lost 6 bases at V and 2 bases at J; junction bases unmatched: 8. Germline CDR1 is MNHNS and CDR2 is SASEGT. The length of the CDR3 is 15 residues.

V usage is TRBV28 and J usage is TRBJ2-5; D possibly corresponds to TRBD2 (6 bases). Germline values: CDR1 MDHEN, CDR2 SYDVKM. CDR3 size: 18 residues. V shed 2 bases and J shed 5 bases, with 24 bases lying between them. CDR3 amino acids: CASSLAGTLGVGVETQYF. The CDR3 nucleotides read TGTGCCAGCAGTTTAGCGGGGACTTTGGGGGTGGGGGTGGAGACCCAGTACTTC.

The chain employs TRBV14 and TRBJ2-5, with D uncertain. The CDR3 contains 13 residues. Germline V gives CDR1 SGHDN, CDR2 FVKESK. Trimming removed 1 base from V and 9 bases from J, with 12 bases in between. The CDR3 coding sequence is TGTGCCAGCAGCCAAGCACCCTTTCGGGCCCAGTACTTC. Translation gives CASSQAPFRAQYF.

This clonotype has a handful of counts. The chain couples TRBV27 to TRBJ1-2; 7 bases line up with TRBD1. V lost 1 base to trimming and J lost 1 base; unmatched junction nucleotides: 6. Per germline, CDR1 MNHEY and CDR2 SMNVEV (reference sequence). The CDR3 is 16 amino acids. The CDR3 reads CASSLWGDSHNYGYTF. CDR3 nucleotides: TGTGCCAGCAGTTTATGGGGGGACAGCCATAACTATGGCTACACCTTC.

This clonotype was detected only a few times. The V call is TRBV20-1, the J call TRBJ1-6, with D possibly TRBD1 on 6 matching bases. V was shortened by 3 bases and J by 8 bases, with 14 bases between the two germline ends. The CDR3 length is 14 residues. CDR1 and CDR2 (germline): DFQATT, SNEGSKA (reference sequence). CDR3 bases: TGCAGTGCTAGTATATCGACAGGTGATTCACCCCTCCACTTT. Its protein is CSASISTGDSPLHF.

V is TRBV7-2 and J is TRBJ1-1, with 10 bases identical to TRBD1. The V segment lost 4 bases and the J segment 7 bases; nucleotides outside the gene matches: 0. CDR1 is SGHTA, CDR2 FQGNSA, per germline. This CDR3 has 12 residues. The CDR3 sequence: CASSWTGGEAFF. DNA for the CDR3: TGTGCCAGCAGCTGGACAGGGGGTGAAGCTTTCTTT.

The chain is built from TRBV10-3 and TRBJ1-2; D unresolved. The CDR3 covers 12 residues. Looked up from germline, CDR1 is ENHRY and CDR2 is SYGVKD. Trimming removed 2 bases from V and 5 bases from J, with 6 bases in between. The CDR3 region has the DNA TGTGCCATCAGTGAGGGAGGGTATGGCTACACCTTC. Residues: CAISEGGYGYTF.

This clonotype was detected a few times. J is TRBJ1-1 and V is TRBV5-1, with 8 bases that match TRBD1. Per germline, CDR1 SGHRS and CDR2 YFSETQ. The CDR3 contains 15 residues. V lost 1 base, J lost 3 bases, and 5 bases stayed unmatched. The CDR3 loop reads CASSLRQGAHTEAFF. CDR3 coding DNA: TGCGCCAGCAGCTTGAGGCAGGGGGCGCACACTGAAGCTTTCTTT. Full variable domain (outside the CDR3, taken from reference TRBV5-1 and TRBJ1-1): KAGVTQTPRYLIKTRGQQVTLSCSPISGHRSVSWYQQTPGQGLQFLFEYFSETQRNKGNFPGRFSGRQFSNSRSEMNVSTLELGDSALYLCASSLRQGAHTEAFFGQGTRLTVV.

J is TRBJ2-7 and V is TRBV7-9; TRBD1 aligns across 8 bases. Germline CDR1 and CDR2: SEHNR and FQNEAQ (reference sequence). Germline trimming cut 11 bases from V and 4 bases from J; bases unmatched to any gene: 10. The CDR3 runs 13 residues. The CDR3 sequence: CAASGRTGYEQYF. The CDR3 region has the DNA TGTGCCGCATCGGGTAGGACAGGGTACGAGCAGTACTTC.